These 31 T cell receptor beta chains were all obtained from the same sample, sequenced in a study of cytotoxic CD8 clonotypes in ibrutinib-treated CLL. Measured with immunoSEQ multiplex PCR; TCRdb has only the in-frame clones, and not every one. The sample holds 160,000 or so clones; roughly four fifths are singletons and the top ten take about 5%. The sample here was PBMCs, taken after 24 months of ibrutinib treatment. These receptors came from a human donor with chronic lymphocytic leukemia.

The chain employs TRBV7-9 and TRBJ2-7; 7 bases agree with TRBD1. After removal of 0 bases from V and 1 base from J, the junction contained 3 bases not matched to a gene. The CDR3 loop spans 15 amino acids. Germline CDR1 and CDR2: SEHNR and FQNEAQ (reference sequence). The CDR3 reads CASSLALGQSYEQYF. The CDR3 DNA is TGTGCCAGCAGCTTAGCTCTGGGACAGTCCTACGAGCAGTACTTC.

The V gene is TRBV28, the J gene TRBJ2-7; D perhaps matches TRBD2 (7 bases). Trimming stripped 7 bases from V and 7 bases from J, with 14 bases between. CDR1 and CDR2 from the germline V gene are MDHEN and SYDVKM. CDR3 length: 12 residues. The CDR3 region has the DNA TGTGCCAGCAAGGGGGGGCCGCGAGAGCAGTACTTC. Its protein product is CASKGGPREQYF.

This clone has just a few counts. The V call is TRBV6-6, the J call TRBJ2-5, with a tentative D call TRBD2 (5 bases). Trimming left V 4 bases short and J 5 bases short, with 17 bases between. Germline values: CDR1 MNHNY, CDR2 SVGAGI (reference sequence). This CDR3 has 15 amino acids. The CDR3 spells CASSFGPRVGETQYF. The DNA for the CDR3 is TGTGCCAGCAGTTTCGGCCCGAGGGTAGGGGAGACCCAGTACTTC.

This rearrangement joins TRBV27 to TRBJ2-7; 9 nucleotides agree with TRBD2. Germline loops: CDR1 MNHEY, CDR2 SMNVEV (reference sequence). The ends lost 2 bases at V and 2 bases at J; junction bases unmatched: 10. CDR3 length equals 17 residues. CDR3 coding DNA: TGTGCCAGCAGTTTAAAACAAGGACTAGCGACCACCTACGAGCAGTACTTC. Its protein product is CASSLKQGLATTYEQYF.

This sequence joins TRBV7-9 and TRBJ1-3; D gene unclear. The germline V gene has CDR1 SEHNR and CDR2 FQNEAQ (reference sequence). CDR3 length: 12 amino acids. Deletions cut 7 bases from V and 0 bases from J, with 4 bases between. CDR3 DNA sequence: TGTGCCAGCACGAGCTCTGGAAACACCATATATTTT. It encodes CASTSSGNTIYF. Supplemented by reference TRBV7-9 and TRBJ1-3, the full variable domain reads DTGVSQNPRHKITKRGQNVTFRCDPISEHNRLYWYRQTLGQGPEFLTYFQNEAQLEKSRLLSDRFSAERPKGSFSTLEIQRTEQGDSAMYLCASTSSGNTIYFGEGSWLTVV.

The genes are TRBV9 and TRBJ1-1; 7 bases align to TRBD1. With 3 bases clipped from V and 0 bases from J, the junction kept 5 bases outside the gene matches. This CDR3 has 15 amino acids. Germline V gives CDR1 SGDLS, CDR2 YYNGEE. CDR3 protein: CASSDAGQMNTEAFF. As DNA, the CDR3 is TGTGCCAGCAGCGACGCGGGACAGATGAACACTGAAGCTTTCTTT.

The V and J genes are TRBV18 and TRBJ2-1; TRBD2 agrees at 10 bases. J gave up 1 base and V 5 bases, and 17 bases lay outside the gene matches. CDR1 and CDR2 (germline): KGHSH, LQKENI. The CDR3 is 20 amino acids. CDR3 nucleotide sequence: TGTGCCAGCTCAATTAGCGGGAGGTTCGGGATAGGTATGTCCTACAATGAGCAGTTCTTC. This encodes CASSISGRFGIGMSYNEQFF.

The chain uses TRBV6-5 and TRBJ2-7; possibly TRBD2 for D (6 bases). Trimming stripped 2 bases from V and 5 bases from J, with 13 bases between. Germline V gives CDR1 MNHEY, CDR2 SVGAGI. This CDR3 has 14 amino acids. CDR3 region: CASSYAGSRNEQYF. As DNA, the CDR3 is TGTGCCAGCAGTTACGCCGGGAGCCGGAACGAGCAGTACTTC.

CDR3 sequence reads: CASSILQGKDTQYF. The CDR3 DNA is TGTGCCAGTAGTATCCTCCAAGGGAAAGATACGCAGTATTTT. The rearrangement links TRBV19 to TRBJ2-3; D not certain. Germline lookup yields CDR1 LNHDA and CDR2 SQIVND (reference sequence). The CDR3 totals 14 residues. V shed 3 bases and J shed 5 bases, with 12 bases lying between them. Full variable domain (remainder filled in from reference TRBV19 and TRBJ2-3): DGGITQSPKYLFRKEGQNVTLSCEQNLNHDAMYWYRQDPGQGLRLIYYSQIVNDFQKGDIAEGYSVSREKKESFPLTVTSAQKNPTAFYLCASSILQGKDTQYFGPGTRLTVL.

In nucleotides, the CDR3 is TGTGCCAGCAGCCCATCGGGACGGTTGAACACTGAAGCTTTCTTT. Translation: CASSPSGRLNTEAFF. The V gene is TRBV9, the J gene TRBJ1-1; possible D gene TRBD1, 5 bases. V lost 4 bases and J lost 0, with 13 bases in between. Germline V CDR1 and CDR2: SGDLS, YYNGEE. The CDR3 contains 15 residues.

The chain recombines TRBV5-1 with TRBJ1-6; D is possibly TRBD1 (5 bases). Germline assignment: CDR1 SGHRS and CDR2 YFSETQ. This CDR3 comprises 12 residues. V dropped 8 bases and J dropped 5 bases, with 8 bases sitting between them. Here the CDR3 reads CASATDNSPLHF. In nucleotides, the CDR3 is TGCGCCAGTGCGACAGATAATTCACCCCTCCACTTT.

The CDR3 loop reads CASSSLTGLGTDTQYF. CDR3 nucleotides: TGTGCCAGCAGCTCATTAACGGGGCTAGGCACAGATACGCAGTATTTT. This sequence joins TRBV5-6 and TRBJ2-3; tentatively, D is TRBD1 or TRBD2 (5 bases each). Trimming left V 3 bases short and J 1 base short, with 15 bases between. Germline V CDR1 and CDR2: SGHDT, YYEEEE. The CDR3 runs to 16 residues.

The CDR3 loop reads CASRLAAESYNEQFF. In DNA, the CDR3 is TGTGCCAGCAGATTAGCGGCCGAATCCTACAATGAGCAGTTCTTC. The chain couples TRBV27 to TRBJ2-1; possibly TRBD2 for D (6 bases). CDR3 size: 15 residues. Trimming shortened V by 6 bases and J by 1 base, and 13 bases separated the two germline ends. CDR1 and CDR2 (germline): MNHEY, SMNVEV (reference sequence).

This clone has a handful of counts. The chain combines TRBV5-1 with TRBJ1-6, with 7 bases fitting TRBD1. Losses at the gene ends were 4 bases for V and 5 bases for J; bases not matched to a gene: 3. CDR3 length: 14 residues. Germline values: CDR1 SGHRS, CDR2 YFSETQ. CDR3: CASSLTGNNSPLHF. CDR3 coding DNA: TGCGCCAGCAGCCTGACAGGGAATAATTCACCCCTCCACTTT.

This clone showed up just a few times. The CDR3 DNA follows: TGTGCCAGCACCACTGGACAGGAGAAGGTAGATACGCAGTATTTT. It encodes CASTTGQEKVDTQYF. V is TRBV2 and J is TRBJ2-3; 7 bases align to TRBD1. The CDR3 totals 15 residues. The trim removed 7 bases at V and 5 bases at J, leaving 12 bases unmatched. Per germline, CDR1 SNHLY and CDR2 FYNNEI.

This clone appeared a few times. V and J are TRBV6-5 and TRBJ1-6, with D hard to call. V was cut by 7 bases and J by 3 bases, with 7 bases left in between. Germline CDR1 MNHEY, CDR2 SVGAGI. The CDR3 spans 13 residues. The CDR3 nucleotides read TGTGCCAGCACAACCTACTATAATTCACCCCTCCACTTT. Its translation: CASTTYYNSPLHF.

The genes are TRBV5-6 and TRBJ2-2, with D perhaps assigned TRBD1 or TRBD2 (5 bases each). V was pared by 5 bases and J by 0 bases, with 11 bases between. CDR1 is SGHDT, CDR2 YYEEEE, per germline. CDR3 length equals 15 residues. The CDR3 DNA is TGTGCCAGCAGATCGGGACGTACGAACACCGGGGAGCTGTTTTTT. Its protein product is CASRSGRTNTGELFF.

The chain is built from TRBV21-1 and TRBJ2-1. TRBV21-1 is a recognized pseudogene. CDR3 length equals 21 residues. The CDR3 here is CASSTRLQDWPINSSYNEQFF. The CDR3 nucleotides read TGTGCCAGCAGCACCCGATTACAGGACTGGCCTATCAATAGCTCCTACAATGAGCAGTTCTTC.

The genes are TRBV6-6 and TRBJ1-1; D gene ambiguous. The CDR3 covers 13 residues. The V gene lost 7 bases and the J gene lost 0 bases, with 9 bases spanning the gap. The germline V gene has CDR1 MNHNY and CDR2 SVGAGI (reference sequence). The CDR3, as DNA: TGTGCCAGCATGCGACTCGTGAACACTGAAGCTTTCTTT. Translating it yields CASMRLVNTEAFF.

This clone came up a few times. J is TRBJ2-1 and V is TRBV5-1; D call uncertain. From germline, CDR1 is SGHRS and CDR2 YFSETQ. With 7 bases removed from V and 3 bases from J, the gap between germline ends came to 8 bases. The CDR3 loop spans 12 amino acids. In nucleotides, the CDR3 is TGCGCCAGCTGCGAGGACTACAATGAGCAGTTCTTC. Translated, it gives CASCEDYNEQFF. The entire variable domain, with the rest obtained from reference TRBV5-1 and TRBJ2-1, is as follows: KAGVTQTPRYLIKTRGQQVTLSCSPISGHRSVSWYQQTPGQGLQFLFEYFSETQRNKGNFPGRFSGRQFSNSRSEMNVSTLELGDSALYLCASCEDYNEQFFGPGTRLTVL.

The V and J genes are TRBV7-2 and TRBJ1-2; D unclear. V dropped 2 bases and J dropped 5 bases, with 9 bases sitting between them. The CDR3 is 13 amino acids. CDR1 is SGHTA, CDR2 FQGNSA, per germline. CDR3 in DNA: TGTGCCAGCAGCTTAAAGGCATCATATGGCTACACCTTC. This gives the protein CASSLKASYGYTF.

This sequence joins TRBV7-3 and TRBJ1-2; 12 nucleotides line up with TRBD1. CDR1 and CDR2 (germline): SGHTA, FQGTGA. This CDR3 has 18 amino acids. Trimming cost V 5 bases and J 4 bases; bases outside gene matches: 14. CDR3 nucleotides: TGTGCCAGCAGCCCCCGAGGGACAGGGGGCTTTTCCCCCTATGGCTACACCTTC. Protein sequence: CASSPRGTGGFSPYGYTF.

The chain's CDR3 is CASSETAGVENIQYF. The CDR3 nucleotides read TGTGCCAGCAGCGAGACAGCGGGAGTGGAAAACATTCAGTACTTC. The chain combines TRBV9 with TRBJ2-4; TRBD2 matches at 8 bases. From germline, CDR1 is SGDLS and CDR2 YYNGEE. The junction had 7 bases not matched to a gene; V was cut back by 3 bases and J by 5 bases. The CDR3 length is 15 residues.

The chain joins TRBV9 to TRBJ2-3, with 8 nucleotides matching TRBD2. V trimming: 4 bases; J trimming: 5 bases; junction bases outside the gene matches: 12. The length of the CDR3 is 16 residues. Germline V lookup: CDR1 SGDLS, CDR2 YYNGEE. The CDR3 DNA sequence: TGTGCCAGCAGCCTTCAACCCGGGGGGGCAAGAGATACGCAGTATTTT. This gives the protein CASSLQPGGARDTQYF.

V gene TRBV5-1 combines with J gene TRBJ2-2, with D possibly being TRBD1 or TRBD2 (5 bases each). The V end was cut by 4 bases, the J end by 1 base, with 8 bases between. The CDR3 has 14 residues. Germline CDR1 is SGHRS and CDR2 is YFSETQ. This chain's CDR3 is CASSGDGNTGELFF. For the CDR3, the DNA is TGCGCCAGCAGCGGGGACGGGAACACCGGGGAGCTGTTTTTT.

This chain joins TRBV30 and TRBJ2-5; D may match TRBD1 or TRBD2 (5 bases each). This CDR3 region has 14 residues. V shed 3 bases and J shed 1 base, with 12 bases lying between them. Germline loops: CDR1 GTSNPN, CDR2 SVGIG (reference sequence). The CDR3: CAWSGFGGQETQYF. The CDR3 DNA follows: TGTGCCTGGAGCGGCTTTGGGGGCCAAGAGACCCAGTACTTC.

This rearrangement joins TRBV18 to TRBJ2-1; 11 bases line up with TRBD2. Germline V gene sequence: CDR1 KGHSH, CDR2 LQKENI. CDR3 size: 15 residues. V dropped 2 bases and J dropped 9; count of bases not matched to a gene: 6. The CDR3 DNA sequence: TGTGCCAGCTCACCATCAATAGCGGGAGGGACTGAGCAGTTCTTC. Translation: CASSPSIAGGTEQFF.

The CDR3 DNA follows: TGTGCCAGCAGCCAAGACTGGGGGTCCGTCAGTCAGCCCCAGCATTTT. Protein sequence: CASSQDWGSVSQPQHF. V and J are TRBV4-2 and TRBJ1-5; D might be TRBD1 (5 bases). This CDR3 has 16 amino acids. Per the germline V gene, CDR1 is LGHNA and CDR2 is YNFKEQ. The V and J ends lost 0 bases and 6 bases respectively, with 15 bases between them.

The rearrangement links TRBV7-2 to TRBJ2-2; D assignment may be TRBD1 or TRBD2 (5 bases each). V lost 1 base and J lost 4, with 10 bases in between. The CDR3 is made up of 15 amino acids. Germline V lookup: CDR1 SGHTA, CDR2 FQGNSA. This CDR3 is CASSLDGAITGELFF. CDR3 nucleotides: TGTGCCAGCAGCTTAGACGGGGCCATCACCGGGGAGCTGTTTTTT.

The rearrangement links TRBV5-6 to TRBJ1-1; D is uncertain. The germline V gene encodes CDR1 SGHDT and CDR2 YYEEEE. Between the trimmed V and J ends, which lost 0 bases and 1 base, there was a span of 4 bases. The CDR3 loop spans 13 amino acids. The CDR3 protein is CASSLDRNTEAFF. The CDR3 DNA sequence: TGTGCCAGCAGCTTGGACAGGAACACTGAAGCTTTCTTT.

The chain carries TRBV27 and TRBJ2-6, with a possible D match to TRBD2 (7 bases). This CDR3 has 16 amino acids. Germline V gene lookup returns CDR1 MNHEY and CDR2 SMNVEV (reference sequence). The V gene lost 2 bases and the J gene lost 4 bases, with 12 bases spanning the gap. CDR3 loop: CASSLGGGWGANVLTF. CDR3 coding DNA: TGTGCCAGCAGTTTAGGGGGGGGCTGGGGGGCCAACGTCCTGACTTTC.